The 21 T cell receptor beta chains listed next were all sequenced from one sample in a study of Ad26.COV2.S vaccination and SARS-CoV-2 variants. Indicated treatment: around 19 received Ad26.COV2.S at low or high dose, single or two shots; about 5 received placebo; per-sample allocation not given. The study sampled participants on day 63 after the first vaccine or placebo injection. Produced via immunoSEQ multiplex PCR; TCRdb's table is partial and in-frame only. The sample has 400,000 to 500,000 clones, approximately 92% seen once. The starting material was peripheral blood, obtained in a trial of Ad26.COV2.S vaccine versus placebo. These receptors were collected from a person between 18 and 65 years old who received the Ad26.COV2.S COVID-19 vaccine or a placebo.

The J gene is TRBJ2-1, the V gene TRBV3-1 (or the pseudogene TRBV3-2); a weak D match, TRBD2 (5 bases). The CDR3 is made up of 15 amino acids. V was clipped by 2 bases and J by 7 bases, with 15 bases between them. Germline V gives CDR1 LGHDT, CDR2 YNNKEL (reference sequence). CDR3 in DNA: TGTGCCAGCAGCCAACTCGAGGGAGCGACAAATGAGCAGTTCTTC. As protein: CASSQLEGATNEQFF.

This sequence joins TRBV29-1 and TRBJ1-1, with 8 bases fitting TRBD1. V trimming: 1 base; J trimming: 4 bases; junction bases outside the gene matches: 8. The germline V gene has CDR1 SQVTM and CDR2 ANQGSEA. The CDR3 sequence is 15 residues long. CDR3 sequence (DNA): TGCAGCGTTGAAGGTATGAGGACAGGGAGCACTGAAGCTTTCTTT. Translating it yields CSVEGMRTGSTEAFF.

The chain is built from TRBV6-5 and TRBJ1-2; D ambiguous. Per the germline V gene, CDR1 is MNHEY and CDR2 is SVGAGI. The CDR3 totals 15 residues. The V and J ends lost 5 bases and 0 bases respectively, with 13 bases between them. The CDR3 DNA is TGTGCCAGCAGTAACCCCGAGAAAGCTAACTATGGCTACACCTTC. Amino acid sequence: CASSNPEKANYGYTF.

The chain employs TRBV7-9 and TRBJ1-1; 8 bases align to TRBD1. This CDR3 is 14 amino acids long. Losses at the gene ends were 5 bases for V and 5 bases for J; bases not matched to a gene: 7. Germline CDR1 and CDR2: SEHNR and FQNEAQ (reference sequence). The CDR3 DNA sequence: TGTGCCAGCAGCCCGGACAGGGTGGGAACTGAAGCTTTCTTT. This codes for CASSPDRVGTEAFF.

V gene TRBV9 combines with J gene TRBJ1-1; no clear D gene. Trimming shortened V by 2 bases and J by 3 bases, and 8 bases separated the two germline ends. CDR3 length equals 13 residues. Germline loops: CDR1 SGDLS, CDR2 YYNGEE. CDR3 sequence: CASSVQEYTEAFF. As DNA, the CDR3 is TGTGCCAGCAGCGTGCAGGAGTACACTGAAGCTTTCTTT.

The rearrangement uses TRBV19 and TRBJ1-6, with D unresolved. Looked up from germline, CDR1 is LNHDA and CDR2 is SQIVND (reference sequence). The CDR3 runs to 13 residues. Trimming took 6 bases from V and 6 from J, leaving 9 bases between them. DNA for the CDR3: TGTGCCAGTAGGAACAATCTTAATTCACCCCTCCACTTT. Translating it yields CASRNNLNSPLHF.

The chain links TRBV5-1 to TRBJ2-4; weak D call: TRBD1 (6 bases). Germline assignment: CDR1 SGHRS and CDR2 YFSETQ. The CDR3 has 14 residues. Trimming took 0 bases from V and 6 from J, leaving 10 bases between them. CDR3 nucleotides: TGCGCCAGCAGCTTGGGGACAGCCGGAAACATTCAGTACTTC. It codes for CASSLGTAGNIQYF.

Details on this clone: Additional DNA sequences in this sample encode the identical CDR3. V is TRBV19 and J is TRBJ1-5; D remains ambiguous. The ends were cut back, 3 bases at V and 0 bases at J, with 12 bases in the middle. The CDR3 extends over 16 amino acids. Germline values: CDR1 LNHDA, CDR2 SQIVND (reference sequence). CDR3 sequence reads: CASSILGAYSNQPQHF. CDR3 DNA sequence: TGTGCCAGTAGTATCTTAGGAGCGTATAGCAATCAGCCCCAGCATTTT. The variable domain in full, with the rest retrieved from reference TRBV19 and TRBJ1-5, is DGGITQSPKYLFRKEGQNVTLSCEQNLNHDAMYWYRQDPGQGLRLIYYSQIVNDFQKGDIAEGYSVSREKKESFPLTVTSAQKNPTAFYLCASSILGAYSNQPQHFGDGTRLSIL.

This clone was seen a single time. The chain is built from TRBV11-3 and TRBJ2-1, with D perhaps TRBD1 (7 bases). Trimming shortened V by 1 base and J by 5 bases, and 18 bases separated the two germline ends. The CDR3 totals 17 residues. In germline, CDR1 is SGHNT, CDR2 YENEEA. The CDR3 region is CASSLGPDRAGHNEQFF. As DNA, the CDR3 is TGTGCCAGCAGCTTAGGACCCGACAGGGCGGGACACAATGAGCAGTTCTTC.

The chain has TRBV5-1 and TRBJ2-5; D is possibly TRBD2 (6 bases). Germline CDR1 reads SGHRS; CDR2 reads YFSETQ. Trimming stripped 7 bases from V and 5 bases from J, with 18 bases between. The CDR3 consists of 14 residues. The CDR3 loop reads CASASGLPSETQYF. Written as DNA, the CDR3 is TGCGCCAGCGCGTCGGGACTTCCCTCGGAGACCCAGTACTTC.

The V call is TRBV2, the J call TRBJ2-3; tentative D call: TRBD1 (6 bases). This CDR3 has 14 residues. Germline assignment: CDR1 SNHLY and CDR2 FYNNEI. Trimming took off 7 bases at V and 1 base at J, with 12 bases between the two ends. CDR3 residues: CASKIEGGTDTQYF. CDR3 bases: TGTGCCAGCAAGATTGAGGGGGGCACAGATACGCAGTATTTT.

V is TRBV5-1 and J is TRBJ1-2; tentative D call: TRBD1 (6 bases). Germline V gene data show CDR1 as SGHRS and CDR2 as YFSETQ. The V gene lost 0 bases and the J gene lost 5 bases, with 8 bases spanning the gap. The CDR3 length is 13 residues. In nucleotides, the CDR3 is TGCGCCAGCAGCTTGGACAGGGAATATGGCTACACCTTC. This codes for CASSLDREYGYTF.

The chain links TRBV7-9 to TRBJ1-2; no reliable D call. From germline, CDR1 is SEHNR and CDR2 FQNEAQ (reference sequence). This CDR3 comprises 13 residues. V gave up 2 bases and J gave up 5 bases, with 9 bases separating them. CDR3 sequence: CASSLLLGYGYTF. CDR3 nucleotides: TGTGCCAGCAGCTTACTCTTGGGTTATGGCTACACCTTC.

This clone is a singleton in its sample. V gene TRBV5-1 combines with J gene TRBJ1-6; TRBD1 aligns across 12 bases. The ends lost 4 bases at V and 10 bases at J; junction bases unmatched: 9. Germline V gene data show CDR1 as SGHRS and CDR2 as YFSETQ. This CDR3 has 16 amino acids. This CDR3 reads CASSNRDRGPWSPLHF. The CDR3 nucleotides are TGCGCCAGCAGCAACCGGGACAGGGGGCCATGGTCACCCCTCCACTTT.

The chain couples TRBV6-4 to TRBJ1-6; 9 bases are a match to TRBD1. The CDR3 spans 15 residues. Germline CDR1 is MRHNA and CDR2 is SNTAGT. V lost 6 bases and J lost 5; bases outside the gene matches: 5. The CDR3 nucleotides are TGTGCCAGCAGCCAGACAGGGGGAGATAATTCACCCCTCCACTTT. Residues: CASSQTGGDNSPLHF.

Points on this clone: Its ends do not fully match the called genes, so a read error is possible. The CDR3 protein is CASTGTSGSTIYF. In DNA, the CDR3 is TGTGCCAGTACCGGGACCTCTGGAAGCACCATATATTTT. V usage is TRBV19 and J usage is TRBJ1-3; TRBD1 is a possible D gene (5 bases). The germline V gene encodes CDR1 LNHDA and CDR2 SQIVND (reference sequence). The CDR3 contains 13 residues.

The CDR3: CASSPSGLAGVGWTDTQYF. The CDR3 DNA sequence: TGTGCCAGCAGCCCAAGCGGCCTAGCGGGAGTAGGTTGGACAGATACGCAGTATTTT. The chain combines TRBV7-9 with TRBJ2-3; 10 nucleotides match TRBD2. CDR3 length: 19 amino acids. Germline CDR1 and CDR2: SEHNR and FQNEAQ (reference sequence). J gave up 3 bases and V 5 bases, and 17 bases lay outside the gene matches.

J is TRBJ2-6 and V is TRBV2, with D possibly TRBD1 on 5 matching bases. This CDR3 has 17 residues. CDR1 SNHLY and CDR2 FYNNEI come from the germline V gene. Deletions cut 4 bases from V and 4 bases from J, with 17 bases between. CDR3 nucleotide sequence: TGTGCCAGCAGTGGGTTTCCTACAGGTGCCGGGGCCAACGTCCTGACTTTC. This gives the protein CASSGFPTGAGANVLTF.

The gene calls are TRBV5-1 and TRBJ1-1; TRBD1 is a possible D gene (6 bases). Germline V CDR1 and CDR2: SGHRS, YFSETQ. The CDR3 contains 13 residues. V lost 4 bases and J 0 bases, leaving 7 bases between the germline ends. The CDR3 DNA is TGCGCCAGCAGCAGGACAGTGAACACTGAAGCTTTCTTT. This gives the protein CASSRTVNTEAFF.

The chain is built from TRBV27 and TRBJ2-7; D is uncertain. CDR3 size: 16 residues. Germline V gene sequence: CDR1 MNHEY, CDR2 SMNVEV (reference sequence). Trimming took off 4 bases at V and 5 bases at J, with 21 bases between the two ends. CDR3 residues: CASSSDPRNRADEQYF. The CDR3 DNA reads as TGTGCCAGCAGTTCGGACCCACGCAATCGGGCCGACGAGCAGTACTTC.

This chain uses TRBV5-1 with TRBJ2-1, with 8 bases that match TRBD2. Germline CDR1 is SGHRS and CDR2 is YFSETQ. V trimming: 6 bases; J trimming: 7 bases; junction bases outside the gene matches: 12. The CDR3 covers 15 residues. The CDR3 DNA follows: TGCGCCAGCACTAAGGCGAGCGGGGGCACAAATGAGCAGTTCTTC. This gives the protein CASTKASGGTNEQFF.